The following is a T cell receptor (beta chain) sequence with its context. Its antigen is not known. Use of 60 Vbeta and 13 Jbeta primers characterized the PCR. Profiling relied on immunoSEQ multiplex PCR, and the TCRdb table lists in-frame clones only, not all of them. The repertoire consists of 85,000 to 100,000 clones, with 60% to 80% occurring once and the leading ten covering over 3%. The data were taken from a study of cytomegalovirus exposure and HLA in healthy donors. Study-wide results and limits: Presence/absence analyses supposed approximately even sequencing depth among donors. CMV serostatus was the only immune exposure information that was available.

The source of this sequence is a man in his forties or fifties in good health and CMV-seronegative. What was sequenced was PBMCs.

The CDR3 loop reads CASSLPEGTKGETQYF. The CDR3 DNA reads as TGTGCCAGCAGTTTACCGGAGGGGACCAAGGGGGAGACCCAGTACTTC. The chain is built from TRBV28 and TRBJ2-5, with D possibly matching TRBD2 (6 bases). CDR1 is MDHEN, CDR2 SYDVKM, per germline. V was pared by 2 bases and J by 5 bases, with 18 bases between. The CDR3 loop spans 16 amino acids. The full variable domain, with the rest looked up from reference TRBV28 and TRBJ2-5, is DVKVTQSSRYLVKRTGEKVFLECVQDMDHENMFWYRQDPGLGLRLIYFSYDVKMKEKGDIPEGYSVSREKKERFSLILESASTNQTSMYLCASSLPEGTKGETQYFGPGTRLLVL.